The TCR beta chain described here comes from a study of vaccination and CD4 T cells after COVID-19. Overall study results and limits: Median SARS-CoV-2-reactive clonotypes rose from approximately 21 to 38, not significantly.

The CDR3 has 15 amino acids. V lost 4 bases to trimming and J lost 2 bases, with 15 bases between them. The germline V gene has CDR1 DFQATT and CDR2 SNEGSKA (reference sequence). This clonotype has just a few counts. Its antigen is not known. The assay that was used to sequence DNA from cultured CD4+ T cells was the Oncomine TCR Beta short-read assay. One entry per CDR3 protein results from TCRdb running MiXCR on the PCR reads. The table records approximately 4,100 distinct CDR3 sequences, around 20% of them present only once. As for treatment: approximately nine-day PBMC culture with coronavirus spike peptide pools or control peptides (ViraFEST assay).

The sequencing sample was made of CD4+ T cells from blood, cultured in vitro. This sequence originates from a human donor who had recovered from COVID-19. V and J are TRBV20-1 and TRBJ2-1; D is perhaps TRBD2 (6 bases). CDR3 region: CSAKGRTQTYNEQFF. The CDR3, as DNA: TGCAGTGCTAAGGGGAGGACACAAACCTACAATGAGCAGTTCTTC.